The 7 T cell receptor beta chains in this list originate from one sample, sequenced in a study of T-cell reconstitution after alpha-beta-depleted transplantation in children. Library preparation (for TCRbeta) was performed with unique molecular identifiers. Each CDR3 protein is one row after TCRdb ran MiXCR on the PCR reads. The repertoire holds about 340,000 distinct CDR3 sequences, with 10% to 15% as singletons. The source material was PBMCs, sampled from the stem cell graft. These TCRs come from a human donor who donated a stem cell graft to a child with Fanconi anemia.

This chain connects TRBV4-2 to TRBJ1-2; D is possibly TRBD1 (5 bases). The germline V gene has CDR1 LGHNA and CDR2 YNFKEQ. The CDR3 length is 15 residues. Deletions cut 0 bases from V and 4 bases from J, with 12 bases between. The CDR3 is CASSQDFGGLYGYTF. In DNA form, the CDR3 reads TGTGCCAGCAGCCAAGATTTTGGGGGACTCTATGGCTACACCTTC.

This clonotype appeared many times. This chain uses TRBV6-2 or TRBV6-3 with TRBJ1-2, with a weak D call TRBD1 (5 bases). There are 13 residues in the CDR3. The germline V and J ends were trimmed by 5 bases and 2 bases, with 9 bases remaining between them. Germline V gives CDR1 MNHEY, CDR2 SVGEGT. CDR3 nucleotide sequence: TGTGCCAGCAGTCCGACAGAGAACTATGGCTACACCTTC. It translates to CASSPTENYGYTF.

This clonotype showed up just a few times. This chain uses TRBV20-1 with TRBJ1-1; D might be TRBD1 (6 bases). The CDR3 spans 14 residues. CDR1 DFQATT and CDR2 SNEGSKA come from the germline V gene (reference sequence). The V end was cut by 0 bases, the J end by 6 bases, with 14 bases between. CDR3 bases: TGCAGTGCTAGAGACGCACAGGGAGGGGCTGAAGCTTTCTTT. Encoded protein: CSARDAQGGAEAFF.

Ten or more counts support this clonotype. The chain recombines TRBV6-1 with TRBJ2-5, with 9 bases aligning to TRBD2. Germline V gene lookup returns CDR1 MNHNS and CDR2 SASEGT. This CDR3 has 14 residues. The ends lost 5 bases at V and 1 base at J; junction bases unmatched: 2. The CDR3 region is CASSRTSAQETQYF. The CDR3 coding sequence is TGTGCCAGCAGTCGGACTAGCGCCCAAGAGACCCAGTACTTC.

The chain has TRBV12-3 or TRBV12-4 and TRBJ1-3; weak D call: TRBD1 (5 bases). The CDR3 covers 15 residues. Trimming pared 5 bases from V and 2 bases from J, leaving 13 bases between. CDR3 coding DNA: TGTGCCAGCAGTCCCGCCCGGGGACCTGGAAACACCATATATTTT. Its protein product is CASSPARGPGNTIYF.

The chain combines TRBV7-6 with TRBJ2-1; 8 bases are shared with TRBD1. Germline V gives CDR1 SGHVS, CDR2 FNYEAQ. The trim removed 1 base at V and 4 bases at J, leaving 3 bases unmatched. This CDR3 has 15 residues. CDR3: CASSLVGQGYNEQFF. CDR3 DNA sequence: TGTGCCAGCAGCTTAGTAGGACAGGGATACAATGAGCAGTTCTTC.

This clonotype was detected many times. This chain connects TRBV25-1 to TRBJ2-1; a weak D match, TRBD2 (6 bases). Trimming pared 4 bases from V and 5 bases from J, leaving 12 bases between. Germline lookup yields CDR1 MGHDK and CDR2 SYGVNS. The CDR3 loop spans 14 amino acids. As DNA, the CDR3 is TGTGCCAGCAGTGGACGGGAGATTAACAATGAGCAGTTCTTC. Its translation: CASSGREINNEQFF.